This T cell receptor (beta chain) is drawn from a study of blood T cell repertoires in COVID-19. Study in general: The study drew acute and convalescent COVID-19 samples from the United States, Italy and Spain.

In the original workflow: The assay estimated nucleated cells by amplifying reference gene primers. Clones were read by immunoSEQ multiplex PCR, and TCRdb kept only the in-frame ones, dropping some. From that table come the V and J calls and clone size; the DNA was used to work out D and trimming. The sample has some 150,000 clones, around nine tenths seen once. The sequenced material came from peripheral blood. The TCR sequence derives from a woman aged 40-49 years with acute or convalescent COVID-19.

The CDR3 DNA reads as TGTGCCAGCACCCTTGGCGGGGGGCCTTACAATGAGCAGTTCTTC. This encodes CASTLGGGPYNEQFF. This chain joins TRBV7-3 and TRBJ2-1, with 8 bases lining up with TRBD2. This CDR3 is 15 amino acids long. The V gene end was trimmed by 7 bases and the J gene end by 4 bases; junction bases not matched to a gene: 9. The germline gives CDR1 SGHTA, CDR2 FQGTGA.